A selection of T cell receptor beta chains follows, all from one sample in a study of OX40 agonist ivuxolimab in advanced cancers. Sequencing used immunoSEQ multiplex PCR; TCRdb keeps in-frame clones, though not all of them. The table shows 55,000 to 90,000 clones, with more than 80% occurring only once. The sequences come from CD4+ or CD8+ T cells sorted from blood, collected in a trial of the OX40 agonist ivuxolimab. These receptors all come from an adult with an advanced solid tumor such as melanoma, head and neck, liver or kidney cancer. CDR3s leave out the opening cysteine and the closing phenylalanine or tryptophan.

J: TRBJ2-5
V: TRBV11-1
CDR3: ASSFGQQETQY

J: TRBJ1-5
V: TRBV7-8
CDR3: ASSLGGSGPKQPQH

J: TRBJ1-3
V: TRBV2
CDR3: ASKDQGATGNTIY

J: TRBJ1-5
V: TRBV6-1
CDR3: ASRRDSSNQPQH

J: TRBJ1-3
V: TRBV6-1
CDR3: ASSEKLAGMWGILSSGNTIY

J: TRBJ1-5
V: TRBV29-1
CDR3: SVQTGSDQPQH

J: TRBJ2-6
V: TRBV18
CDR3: ASSEGVTGSGANVLT

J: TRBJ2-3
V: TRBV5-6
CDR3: ASSLLRGASTDTQY

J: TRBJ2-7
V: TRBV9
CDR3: ASSARDRAFSYEQY

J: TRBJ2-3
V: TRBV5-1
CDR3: ASSLSGSNTDTQY

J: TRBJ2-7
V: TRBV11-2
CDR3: ASSLDRDLSLEQY

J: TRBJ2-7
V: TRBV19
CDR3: ASTPGGNPYEQY

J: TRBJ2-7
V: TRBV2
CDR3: ASSRDSSSYEQY

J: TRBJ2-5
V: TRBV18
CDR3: ASRSQETQY

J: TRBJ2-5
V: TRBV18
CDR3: ASSPPGSLAPETQY

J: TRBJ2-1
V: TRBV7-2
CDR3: ASSSASGATYNEQF

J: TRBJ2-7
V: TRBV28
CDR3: ASGSDPGQSYEQY

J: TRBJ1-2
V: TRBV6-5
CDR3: ASSPSRQGNYGYT

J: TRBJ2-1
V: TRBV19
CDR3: ASSQYTTGFSYNEQF

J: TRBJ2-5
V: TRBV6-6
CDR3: ASSDSGQGAETQY

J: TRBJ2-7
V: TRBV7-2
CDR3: ASSLDGTRLLEQY

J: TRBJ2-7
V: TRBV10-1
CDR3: ASSEGPDRLSYEQY

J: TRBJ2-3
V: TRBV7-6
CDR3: ASSLAGGPTDTQY

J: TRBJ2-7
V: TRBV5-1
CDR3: ASSLSVGPNHEQY

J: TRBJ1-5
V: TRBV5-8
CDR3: ASSLLRGRNQPQH

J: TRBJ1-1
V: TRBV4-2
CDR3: ASSQESNRMNTEAF

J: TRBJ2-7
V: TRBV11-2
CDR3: ASSLELAGASHSYEQY

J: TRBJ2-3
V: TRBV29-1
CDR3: SVEDPSTDTQY

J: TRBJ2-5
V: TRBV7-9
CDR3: ASSLAWGGAETQY